The TCR beta chain under discussion was sequenced for a study of blood T cells in healthy people across ages. Comments on this clonotype: Antigen specificity is unknown.

Each of the donors had approximately 10 milliliters of peripheral blood drawn into EDTA-treated Vacutainer tubes. Sample-barcoded 5' priming and a J-beta primer mix drove a second PCR of roughly 7 to 11 cycles. TCRdb called the 5' RACE reads again in MiXCR, with one record for every CDR3 protein. The data hold about 640,000 distinct CDR3 sequences, with 58% observed a single time. CDR3 length: 17 residues. Germline V gives CDR1 MGHRA, CDR2 YSYEKL. Trimming took off 4 bases at V and 2 bases at J, with 18 bases between the two ends. Study-wide findings and caveats: PBMCs went unsorted, and a conclusive naive versus antigen-experienced comparison was therefore prevented. Expanded clonotype changes were possibly confounded by unknown donor CMV status.

This chain links TRBV4-1 with TRBJ2-1; TRBD2 might be the D (6 bases). This clonotype was obtained from a man between 60 and 75 years old in good health. Sequenced: blood. The CDR3 DNA follows: TGCGCCAGCAGCCCAGGAGGTGTGGGAGGCCCCTACAATGAGCAGTTCTTC. It yields the protein CASSPGGVGGPYNEQFF.